This record looks at one TCR beta chain sequence and its context. Its antigen is not identified. Using immunoSEQ multiplex PCR, the repertoire was profiled, and TCRdb retains in-frame clones only, with some absent. This repertoire shows nearly 2 million clones, roughly 94% found once; its top ten account for less than 1.5%. These data belong to a study of shared clonotypes between healthy human individuals. The study's findings and limits: Richness estimates generally favored naive over memory subsets.

Naive CD8 cells were CD45RO-negative, positively selected for CCR7, excluding terminally differentiated effector memory CD45RA+ cells. Healthy HIV-negative adults with no recent acute infections or vaccinations were recruited as donors. Germline V gene sequence: CDR1 SGHRS, CDR2 YFSETQ. V was pared by 4 bases and J by 4 bases, with 7 bases of the junction left unmatched. This CDR3 has 15 amino acids. This TCR came from a man in his late teens or twenties in good health. The sample comprised naive CD8+ T cells sorted from blood. This chain uses TRBV5-1 with TRBJ2-7; the match to TRBD1 covers 11 bases. The CDR3 nucleotides read TGCGCCAGCAGCAAAACCCGGGACAGGGGGTACGAGCAGTACTTC. Protein: CASSKTRDRGYEQYF.